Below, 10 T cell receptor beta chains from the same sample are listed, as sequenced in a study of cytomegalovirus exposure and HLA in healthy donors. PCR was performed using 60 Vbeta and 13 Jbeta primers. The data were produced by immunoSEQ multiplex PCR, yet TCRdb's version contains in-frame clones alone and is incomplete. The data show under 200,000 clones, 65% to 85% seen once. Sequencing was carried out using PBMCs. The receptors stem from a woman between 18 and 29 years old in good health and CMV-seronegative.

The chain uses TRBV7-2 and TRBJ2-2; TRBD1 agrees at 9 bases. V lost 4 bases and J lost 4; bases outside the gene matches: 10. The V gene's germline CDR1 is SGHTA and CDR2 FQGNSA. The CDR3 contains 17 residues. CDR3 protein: CASSSVQGARSTGELFF. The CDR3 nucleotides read TGTGCCAGCAGCTCGGTACAGGGGGCGCGAAGCACCGGGGAGCTGTTTTTT.

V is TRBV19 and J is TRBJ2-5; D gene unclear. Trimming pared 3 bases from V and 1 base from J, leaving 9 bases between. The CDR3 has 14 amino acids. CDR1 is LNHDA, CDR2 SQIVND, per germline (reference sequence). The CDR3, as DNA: TGTGCCAGTAGTATCTGGGCAGGCCAAGAGACCCAGTACTTC. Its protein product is CASSIWAGQETQYF.

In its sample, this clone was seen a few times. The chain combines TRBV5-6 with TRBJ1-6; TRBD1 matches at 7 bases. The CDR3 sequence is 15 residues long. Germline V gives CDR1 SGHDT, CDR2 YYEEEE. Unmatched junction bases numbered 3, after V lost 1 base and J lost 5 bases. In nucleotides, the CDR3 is TGTGCCAGCAGCTTGCCGGGACAGAATAATTCACCCCTCCACTTT. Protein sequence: CASSLPGQNNSPLHF.

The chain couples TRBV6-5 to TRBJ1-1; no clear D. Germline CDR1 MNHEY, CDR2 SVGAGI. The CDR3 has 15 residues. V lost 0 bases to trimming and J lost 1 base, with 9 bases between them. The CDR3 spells CASSYSRAGNTEAFF. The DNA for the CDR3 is TGTGCCAGCAGTTACTCCCGTGCAGGGAACACTGAAGCTTTCTTT.

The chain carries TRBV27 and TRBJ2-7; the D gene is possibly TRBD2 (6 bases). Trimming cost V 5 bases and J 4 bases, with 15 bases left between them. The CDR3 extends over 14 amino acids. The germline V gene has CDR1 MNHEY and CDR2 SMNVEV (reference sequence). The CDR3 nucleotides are TGTGCCAGCAGTCCGGACGCGGGACTTTACGAGCAGTACTTC. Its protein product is CASSPDAGLYEQYF.

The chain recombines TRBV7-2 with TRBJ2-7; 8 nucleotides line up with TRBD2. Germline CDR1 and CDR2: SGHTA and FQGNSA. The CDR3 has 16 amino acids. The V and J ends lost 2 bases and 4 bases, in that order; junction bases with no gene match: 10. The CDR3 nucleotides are TGTGCCAGCAGCTTACCGGGACTAGTTGTTGCATACGAGCAGTACTTC. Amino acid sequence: CASSLPGLVVAYEQYF.

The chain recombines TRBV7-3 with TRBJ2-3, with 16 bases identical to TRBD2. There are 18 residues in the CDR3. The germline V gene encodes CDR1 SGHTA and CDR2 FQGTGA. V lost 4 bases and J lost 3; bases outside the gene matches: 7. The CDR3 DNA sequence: TGTGCCAGCAGCTCGGGACTAGCGGGAGGGGCAGGAACAGATACGCAGTATTTT. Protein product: CASSSGLAGGAGTDTQYF.

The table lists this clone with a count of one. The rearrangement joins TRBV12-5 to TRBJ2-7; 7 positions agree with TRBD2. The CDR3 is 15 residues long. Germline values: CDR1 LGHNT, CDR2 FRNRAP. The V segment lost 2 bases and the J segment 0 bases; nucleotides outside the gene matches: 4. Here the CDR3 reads CASGLRREPSYEQYF. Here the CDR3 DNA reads TGTGCTAGTGGTTTGAGGCGGGAGCCCTCCTACGAGCAGTACTTC.

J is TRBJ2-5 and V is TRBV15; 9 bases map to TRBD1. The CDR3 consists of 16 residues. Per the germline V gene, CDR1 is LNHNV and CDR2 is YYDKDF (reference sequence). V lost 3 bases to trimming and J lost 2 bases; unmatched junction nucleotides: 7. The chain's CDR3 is CATSSGAGTGQETQYF. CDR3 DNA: TGTGCCACCAGCAGTGGAGCCGGGACAGGGCAAGAGACCCAGTACTTC.

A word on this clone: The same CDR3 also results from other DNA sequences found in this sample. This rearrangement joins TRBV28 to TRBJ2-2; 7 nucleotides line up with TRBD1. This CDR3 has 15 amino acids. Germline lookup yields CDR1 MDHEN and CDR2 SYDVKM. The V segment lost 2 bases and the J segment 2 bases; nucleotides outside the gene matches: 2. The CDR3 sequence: CASSLRGLNTGELFF. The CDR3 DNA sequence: TGTGCCAGCAGTTTAAGGGGGCTTAACACCGGGGAGCTGTTTTTT. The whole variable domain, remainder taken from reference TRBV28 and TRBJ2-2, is DVKVTQSSRYLVKRTGEKVFLECVQDMDHENMFWYRQDPGLGLRLIYFSYDVKMKEKGDIPEGYSVSREKKERFSLILESASTNQTSMYLCASSLRGLNTGELFFGEGSRLTVL.